This T cell receptor (beta chain) was sequenced for a study of blood T cell repertoires in COVID-19. Study as a whole: The United States, Italy and Spain provided the acute and convalescent COVID-19 samples. Sources were T cells, B-cell-depleted T cells, or PBMCs; the material itself was cDNA or gDNA.

Trimming took off 5 bases at V and 1 base at J, with 3 bases between the two ends. The CDR3 extends over 13 amino acids. The germline gives CDR1 SGHAT, CDR2 FQNNGV. Authors' processing steps: Cell counts per sample came from amplifying reference gene primers. Some clones are missing from TCRdb's copy, which holds only in-frame ones; the method was immunoSEQ multiplex PCR. That table is the source of V, J and clone size, and D and trimming were worked out from the DNA. The repertoire holds 200,000 to 300,000 clones, with 82% as singletons. The rearrangement joins TRBV11-2 to TRBJ2-6; the D is unclear. The receptor was derived from a woman aged 60-75 years with active or convalescent COVID-19. Sequenced: peripheral blood. CDR3 loop: CASSPSGANVLTF. The CDR3 DNA sequence: TGTGCCAGCAGCCCATCTGGGGCCAACGTCCTGACTTTC. The full variable domain, rest sourced from reference TRBV11-2 and TRBJ2-6, is EAGVAQSPRYKIIEKRQSVAFWCNPISGHATLYWYQQILGQGPKLLIQFQNNGVVDDSQLPKDRFSAERLKGVDSTLKIQPAKLEDSAVYLCASSPSGANVLTFGAGSRLTVL.